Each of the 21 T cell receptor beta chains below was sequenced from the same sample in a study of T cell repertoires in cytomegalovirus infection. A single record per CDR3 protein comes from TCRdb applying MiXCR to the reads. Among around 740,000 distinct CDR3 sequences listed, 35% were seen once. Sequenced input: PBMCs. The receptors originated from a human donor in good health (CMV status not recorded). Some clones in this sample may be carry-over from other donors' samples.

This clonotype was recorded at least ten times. Here the CDR3 DNA reads TGTGCCAGCAGCTTAATAGACAGGGGCAATCAGCCCCAGCATTTT. Translated, it gives CASSLIDRGNQPQHF. The chain couples TRBV7-8 to TRBJ1-5; 7 positions agree with TRBD1. CDR1 and CDR2 (germline): SGHVS, FQNEAQ. The CDR3 is 15 residues long. The V and J ends lost 2 bases and 2 bases, in that order; junction bases with no gene match: 3.

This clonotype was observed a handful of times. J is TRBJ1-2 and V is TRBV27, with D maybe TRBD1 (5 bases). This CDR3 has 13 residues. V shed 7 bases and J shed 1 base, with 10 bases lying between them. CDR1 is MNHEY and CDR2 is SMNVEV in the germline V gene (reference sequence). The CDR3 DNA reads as TGTGCCAGCAAATTGACAGTTAACTATGGCTACACCTTC. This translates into CASKLTVNYGYTF.

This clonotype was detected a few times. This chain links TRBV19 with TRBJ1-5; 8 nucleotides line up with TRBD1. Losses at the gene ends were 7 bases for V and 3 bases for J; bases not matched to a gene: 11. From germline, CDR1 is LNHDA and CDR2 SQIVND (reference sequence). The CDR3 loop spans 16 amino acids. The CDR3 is CASNLGQGLDNQPQHF. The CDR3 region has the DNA TGTGCCAGTAACCTCGGACAGGGCCTAGACAATCAGCCCCAGCATTTT.

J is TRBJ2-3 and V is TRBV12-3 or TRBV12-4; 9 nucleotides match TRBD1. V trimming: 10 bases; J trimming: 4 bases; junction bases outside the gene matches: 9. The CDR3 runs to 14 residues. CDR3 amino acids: CAITGQGYSDTQYF. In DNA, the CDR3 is TGTGCCATCACGGGACAGGGTTACTCAGATACGCAGTATTTT.

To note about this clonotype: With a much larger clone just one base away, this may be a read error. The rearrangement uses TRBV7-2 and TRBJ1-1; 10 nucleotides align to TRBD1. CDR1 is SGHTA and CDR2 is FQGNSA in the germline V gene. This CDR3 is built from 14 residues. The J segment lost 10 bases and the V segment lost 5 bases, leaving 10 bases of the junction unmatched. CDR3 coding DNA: TGTGCCAGCAGCCCCCGAAGCGGGACAGGGGCAGCTTTCTTT. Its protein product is CASSPRSGTGAAFF.

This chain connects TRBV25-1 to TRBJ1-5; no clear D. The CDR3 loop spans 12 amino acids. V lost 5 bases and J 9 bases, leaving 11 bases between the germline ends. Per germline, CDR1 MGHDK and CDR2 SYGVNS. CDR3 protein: CASSTGAGPQHF. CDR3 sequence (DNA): TGTGCCAGCAGTACGGGAGCAGGGCCCCAGCATTTT.

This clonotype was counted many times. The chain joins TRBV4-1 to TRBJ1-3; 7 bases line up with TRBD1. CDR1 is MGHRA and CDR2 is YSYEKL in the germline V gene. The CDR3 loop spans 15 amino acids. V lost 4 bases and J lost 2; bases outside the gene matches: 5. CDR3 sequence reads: CASSLYTGAGNTIYF. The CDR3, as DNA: TGCGCCAGCAGCCTTTATACAGGGGCTGGAAACACCATATATTTT.

CDR3 loop: CASSRPDRVLCYTF. As DNA, the CDR3 is TGTGCCAGCAGTAGACCCGACAGGGTTTTGTGCTACACCTTC. The chain uses TRBV12-3 or TRBV12-4 and TRBJ1-2; 7 nucleotides agree with TRBD1. V lost 5 bases and J lost 9; bases outside the gene matches: 12. The length of the CDR3 is 14 residues.

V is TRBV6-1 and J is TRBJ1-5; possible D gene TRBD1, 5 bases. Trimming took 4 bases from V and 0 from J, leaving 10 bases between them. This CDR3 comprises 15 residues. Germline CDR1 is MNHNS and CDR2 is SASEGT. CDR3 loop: CASSGGTYSNQPQHF. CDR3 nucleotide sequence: TGTGCCAGCAGTGGCGGGACTTATAGCAATCAGCCCCAGCATTTT.

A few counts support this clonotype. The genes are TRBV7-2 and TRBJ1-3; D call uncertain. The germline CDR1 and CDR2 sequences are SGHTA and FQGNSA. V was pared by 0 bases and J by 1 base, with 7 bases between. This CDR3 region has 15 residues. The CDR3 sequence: CASSLARHSGNTIYF. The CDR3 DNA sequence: TGTGCCAGCAGCTTAGCTCGCCATTCTGGAAACACCATATATTTT.

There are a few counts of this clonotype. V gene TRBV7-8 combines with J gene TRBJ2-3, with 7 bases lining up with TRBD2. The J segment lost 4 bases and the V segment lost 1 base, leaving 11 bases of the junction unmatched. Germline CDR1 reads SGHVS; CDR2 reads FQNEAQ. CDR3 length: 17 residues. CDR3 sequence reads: CASSLEQVGGVADTQYF. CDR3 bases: TGTGCCAGCAGCTTAGAACAAGTGGGGGGGGTGGCAGATACGCAGTATTTT.

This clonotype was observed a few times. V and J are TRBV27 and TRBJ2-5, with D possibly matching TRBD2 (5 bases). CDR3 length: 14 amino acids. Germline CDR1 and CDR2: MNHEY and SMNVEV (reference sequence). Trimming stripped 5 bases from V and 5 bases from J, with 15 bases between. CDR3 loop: CASSPLGGLETQYF. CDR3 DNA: TGTGCCAGCAGTCCGCTTGGCGGGTTGGAGACCCAGTACTTC.

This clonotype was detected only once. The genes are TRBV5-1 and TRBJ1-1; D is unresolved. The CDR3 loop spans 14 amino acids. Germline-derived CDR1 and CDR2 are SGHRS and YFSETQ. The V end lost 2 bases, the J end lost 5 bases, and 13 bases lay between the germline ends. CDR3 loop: CASSFNSETTEAFF. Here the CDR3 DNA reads TGCGCCAGCAGCTTTAACTCGGAGACGACTGAAGCTTTCTTT.

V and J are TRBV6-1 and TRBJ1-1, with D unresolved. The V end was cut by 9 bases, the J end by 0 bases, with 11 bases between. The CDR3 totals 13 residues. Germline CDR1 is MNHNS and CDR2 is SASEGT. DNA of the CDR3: TGTGCCAGGACTCTTAGAGTGAACACTGAAGCTTTCTTT. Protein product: CARTLRVNTEAFF.

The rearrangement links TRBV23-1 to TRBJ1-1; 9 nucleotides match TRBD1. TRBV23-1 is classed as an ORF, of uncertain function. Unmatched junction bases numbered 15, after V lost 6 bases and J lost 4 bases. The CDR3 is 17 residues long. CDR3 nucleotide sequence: TGCGCCAGCAGCCACAGGGGGCCAGGGGGAAGAGGCACTGAAGCTTTCTTT. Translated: CASSHRGPGGRGTEAFF.

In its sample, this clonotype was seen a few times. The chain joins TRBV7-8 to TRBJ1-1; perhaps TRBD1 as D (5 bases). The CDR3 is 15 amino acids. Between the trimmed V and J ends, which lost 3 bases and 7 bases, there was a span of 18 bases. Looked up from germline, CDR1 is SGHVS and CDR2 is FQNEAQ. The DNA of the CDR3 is TGTGCCAGCAGCTTCGACGGGACTTCCAGAGTTGAAGCTTTCTTT. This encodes CASSFDGTSRVEAFF.

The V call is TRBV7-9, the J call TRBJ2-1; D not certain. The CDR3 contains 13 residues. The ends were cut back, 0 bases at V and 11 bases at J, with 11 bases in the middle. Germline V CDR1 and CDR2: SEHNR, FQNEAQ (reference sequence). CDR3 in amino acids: CASSLAEVDKQFF. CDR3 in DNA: TGTGCCAGCAGCTTAGCCGAGGTCGATAAGCAGTTCTTC.

The CDR3 here is CAWRGSGVNEQFF. CDR3 nucleotide sequence: TGTGCCTGGAGAGGGTCCGGGGTTAATGAGCAGTTCTTC. The chain employs TRBV30 and TRBJ2-1, with D maybe TRBD2 (5 bases). The germline gives CDR1 GTSNPN, CDR2 SVGIG (reference sequence). The V end was cut by 3 bases, the J end by 7 bases, with 13 bases between. The CDR3 has 13 amino acids.

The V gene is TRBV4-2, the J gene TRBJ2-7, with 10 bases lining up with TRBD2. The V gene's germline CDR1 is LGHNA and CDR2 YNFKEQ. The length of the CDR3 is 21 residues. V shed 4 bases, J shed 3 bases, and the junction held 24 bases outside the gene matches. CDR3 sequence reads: CASSRIRGDSSGTSANYEQYF. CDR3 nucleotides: TGTGCCAGCAGCCGCATACGTGGGGACAGCAGCGGGACTAGCGCGAACTACGAGCAGTACTTC.

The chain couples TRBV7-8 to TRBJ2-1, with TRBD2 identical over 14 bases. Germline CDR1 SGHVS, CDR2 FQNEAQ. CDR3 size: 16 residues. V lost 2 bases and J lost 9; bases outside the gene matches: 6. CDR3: CASSLPRLAGGREQFF. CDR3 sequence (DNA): TGTGCCAGCAGCTTACCGAGACTAGCGGGGGGGCGTGAGCAGTTCTTC.

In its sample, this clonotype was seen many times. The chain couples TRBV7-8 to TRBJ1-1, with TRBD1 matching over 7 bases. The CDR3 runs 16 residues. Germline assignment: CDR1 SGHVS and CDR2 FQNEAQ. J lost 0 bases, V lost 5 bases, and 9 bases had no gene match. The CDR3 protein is CASSVTGALLNTEAFF. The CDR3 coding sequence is TGTGCCAGCAGCGTTACAGGGGCCCTTTTGAACACTGAAGCTTTCTTT.